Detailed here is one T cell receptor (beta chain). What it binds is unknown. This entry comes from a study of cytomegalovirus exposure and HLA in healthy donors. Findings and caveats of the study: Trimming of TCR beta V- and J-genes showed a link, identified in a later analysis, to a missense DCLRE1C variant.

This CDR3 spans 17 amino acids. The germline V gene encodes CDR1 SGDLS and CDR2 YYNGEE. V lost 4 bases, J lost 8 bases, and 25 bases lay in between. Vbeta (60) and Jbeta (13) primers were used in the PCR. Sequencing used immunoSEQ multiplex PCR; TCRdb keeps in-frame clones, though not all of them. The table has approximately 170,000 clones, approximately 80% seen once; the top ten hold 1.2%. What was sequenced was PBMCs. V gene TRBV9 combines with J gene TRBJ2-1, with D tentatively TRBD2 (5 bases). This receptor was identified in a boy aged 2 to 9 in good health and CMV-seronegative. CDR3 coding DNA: TGTGCCAGCAGCTCGAAGGAGAGAGGCGGGTCCTTCGATGAGCAGTTCTTC. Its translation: CASSSKERGGSFDEQFF. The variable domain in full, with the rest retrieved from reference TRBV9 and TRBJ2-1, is DSGVTQTPKHLITATGQRVTLRCSPRSGDLSVYWYQQSLDQGLQFLIQYYNGEERAKGNILERFSAQQFPDLHSELNLSSLELGDSALYFCASSSKERGGSFDEQFFGPGTRLTVL.